This T cell receptor beta chain was identified during a study of blood T cell repertoires in COVID-19. Overall study: PBMCs, B-cell-depleted T cells, or T cells were the source of the cDNA or gDNA that made up the material.

TCRdb's copy holds only in-frame clones and misses some; the assay was immunoSEQ multiplex PCR. Altogether 210,000 or so clones are present, 80% to 90% being singletons, with the ten largest covering about 4.5%. The CDR3 has 15 amino acids. The junction had 12 bases not matched to a gene; V was cut back by 3 bases and J by 8 bases. Per the germline V gene, CDR1 is SGHRS and CDR2 is YFSETQ. This receptor was taken from a man between 50 and 59 years old with acute or convalescent COVID-19. J is TRBJ1-2 and V is TRBV5-1, with 8 bases aligning to TRBD1. The material sequenced was peripheral blood. DNA of the CDR3: TGCGCCAGCAGCTCCTCGACAGGGGCTATAGGCGGCTACACCTTC. Protein sequence: CASSSSTGAIGGYTF.